This T cell receptor (beta chain) was observed in a study of response to subunit inactivated influenza vaccine (dated by TCRdb to 2016 to 2019). Regarding the complete study: The study used deep quantitative T cell receptor repertoire profiling to track responses to a trivalent subunit inactivated influenza vaccine. On the study overall, not on this receptor specifically: The authors proposed that each seasonal influenza vaccination may bring in only a limited number of new T cells.

This clonotype was recorded many times. The specificity of this receptor is unknown. No quality values exist for individual bases; no much larger clone is one base distant. The library came from RT-PCR. Sequenced using an Illumina HiSeq 2500. TCRdb trimmed public reads at Q25 via fastp, called clones via MiXCR and kept in-frame beta chains. For every CDR3 protein sequence, its rows merge into one entry that carries the most common genes and DNA. The sample table records around 490,000 distinct CDR3 sequences; roughly 8.2% of these occur just once. The top ten clones comprise 10% to 15% of the sample. From V the trimming removes 5 bases and from J it removes 9 bases, while the gene matches leave 11 bases of the junction unaccounted for. Including the terminal cysteine and phenylalanine, the CDR3 comprises 15 residues. The retained sequence is limited to the CDR3, 45 bases, with the frame set at the first base. From a lookup of the germline V gene (reference sequence), CDR1 and CDR2 are DFQATT and SNEGSKA.

The sequenced sample was PBMCs from blood, obtained less than 25 months after vaccination. This receptor was taken from a man between 45 and 75 years old who received an inactivated influenza vaccine. Donor details come from another sample of the same person, matched by shared clones. The sequence is built from TRBV20-1 and TRBJ2-1, and TRBD1 aligns with 12 junction nucleotides. In nucleotides, the sequence is TGCAGTGCTTCTAGGGGGGGACAGGGGGCGTTTGAGCAGTTCTTC. Translated, this gives CSASRGGQGAFEQFF.